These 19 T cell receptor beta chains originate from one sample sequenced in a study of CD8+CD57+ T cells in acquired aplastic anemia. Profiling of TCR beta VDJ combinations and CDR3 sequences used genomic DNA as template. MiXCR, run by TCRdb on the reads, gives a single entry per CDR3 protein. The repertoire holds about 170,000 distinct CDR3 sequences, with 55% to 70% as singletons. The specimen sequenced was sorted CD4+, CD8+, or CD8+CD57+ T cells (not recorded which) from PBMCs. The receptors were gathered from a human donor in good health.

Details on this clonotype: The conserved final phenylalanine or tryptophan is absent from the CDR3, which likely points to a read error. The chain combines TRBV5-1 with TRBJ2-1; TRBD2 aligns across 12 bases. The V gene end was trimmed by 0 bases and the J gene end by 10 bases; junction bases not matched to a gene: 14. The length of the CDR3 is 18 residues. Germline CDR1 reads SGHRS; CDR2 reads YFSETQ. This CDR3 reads CASSLAGLAGGPRKEQFS. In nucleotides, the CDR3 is TGCGCCAGCAGCTTGGCCGGGCTAGCGGGAGGGCCAAGGAAAGAGCAGTTCTCC.

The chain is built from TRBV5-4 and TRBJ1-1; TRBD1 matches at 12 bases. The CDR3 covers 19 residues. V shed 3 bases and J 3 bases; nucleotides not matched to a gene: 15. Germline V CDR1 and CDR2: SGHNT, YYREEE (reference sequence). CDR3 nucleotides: TGTGCCAGCAGCTCTAATTGGGAGGGGACAGGGGGCAGGGACACTGAAGCTTTCTTT. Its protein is CASSSNWEGTGGRDTEAFF.

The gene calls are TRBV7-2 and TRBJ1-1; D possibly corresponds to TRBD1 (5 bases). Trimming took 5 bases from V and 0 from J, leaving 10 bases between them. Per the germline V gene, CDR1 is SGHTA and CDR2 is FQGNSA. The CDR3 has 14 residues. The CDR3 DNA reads TGTGCCAGCAGCCGACAGAGCATGAACACTGAAGCTTTCTTT. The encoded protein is CASSRQSMNTEAFF.

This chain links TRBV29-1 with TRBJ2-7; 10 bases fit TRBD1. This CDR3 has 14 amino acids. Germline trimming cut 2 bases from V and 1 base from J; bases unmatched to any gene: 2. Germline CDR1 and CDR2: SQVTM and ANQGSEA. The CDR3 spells CSVESGQGSYEQYF. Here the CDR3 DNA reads TGCAGCGTTGAATCGGGACAGGGGTCCTACGAGCAGTACTTC.

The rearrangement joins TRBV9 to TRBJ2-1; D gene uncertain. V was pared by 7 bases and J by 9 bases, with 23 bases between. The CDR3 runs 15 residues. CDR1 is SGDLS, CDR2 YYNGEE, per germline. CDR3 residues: CASGRMGAPESEQFF. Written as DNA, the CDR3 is TGTGCCAGCGGGCGGATGGGCGCCCCGGAGAGTGAGCAGTTCTTC.

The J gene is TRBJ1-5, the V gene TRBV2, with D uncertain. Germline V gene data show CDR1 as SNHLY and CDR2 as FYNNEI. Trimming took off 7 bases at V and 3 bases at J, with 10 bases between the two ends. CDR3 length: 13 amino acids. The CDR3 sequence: CASMARFNQPQHF. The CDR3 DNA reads TGTGCCAGCATGGCCCGCTTCAATCAGCCCCAGCATTTT.

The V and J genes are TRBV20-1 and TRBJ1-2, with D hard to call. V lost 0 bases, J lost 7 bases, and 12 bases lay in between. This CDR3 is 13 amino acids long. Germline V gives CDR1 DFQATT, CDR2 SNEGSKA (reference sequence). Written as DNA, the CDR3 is TGCAGTGCTAGAGACGGGCCAGATCCTGGCTACACCTTC. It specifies CSARDGPDPGYTF.

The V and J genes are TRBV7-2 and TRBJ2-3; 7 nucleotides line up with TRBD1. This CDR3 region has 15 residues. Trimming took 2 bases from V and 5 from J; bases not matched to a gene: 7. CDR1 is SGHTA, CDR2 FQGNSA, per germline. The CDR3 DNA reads TGTGCCAGCAGCTTAATAGAGGGGGCGATAGATACGCAGTATTTT. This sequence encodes CASSLIEGAIDTQYF.

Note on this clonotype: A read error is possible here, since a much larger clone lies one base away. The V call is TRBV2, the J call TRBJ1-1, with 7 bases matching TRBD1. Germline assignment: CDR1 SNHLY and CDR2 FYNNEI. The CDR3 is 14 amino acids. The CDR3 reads CASSDSRGSTGAFF. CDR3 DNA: TGTGCCAGCAGTGATTCCAGGGGGTCCACTGGAGCTTTCTTT.

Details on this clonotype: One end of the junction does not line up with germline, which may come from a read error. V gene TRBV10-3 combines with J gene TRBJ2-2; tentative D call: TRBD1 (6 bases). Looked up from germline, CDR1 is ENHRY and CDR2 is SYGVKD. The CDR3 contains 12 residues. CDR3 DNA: TGTGCCATCAGTCGGGACACCAGGGAGCTGTTTTTT. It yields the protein CAISRDTRELFF.

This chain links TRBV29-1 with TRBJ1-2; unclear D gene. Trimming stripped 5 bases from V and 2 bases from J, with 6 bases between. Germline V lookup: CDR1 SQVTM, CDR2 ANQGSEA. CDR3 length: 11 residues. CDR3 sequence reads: CSVHSNYGYTF. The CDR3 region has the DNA TGCAGCGTTCACAGCAACTATGGCTACACCTTC.

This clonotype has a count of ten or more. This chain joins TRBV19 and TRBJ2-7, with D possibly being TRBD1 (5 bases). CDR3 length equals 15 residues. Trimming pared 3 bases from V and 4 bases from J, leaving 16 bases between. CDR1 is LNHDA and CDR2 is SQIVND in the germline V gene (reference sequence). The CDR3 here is CASSIGQGRSYEQYF. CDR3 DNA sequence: TGTGCCAGTAGTATCGGACAAGGCCGGTCTTACGAGCAGTACTTC.

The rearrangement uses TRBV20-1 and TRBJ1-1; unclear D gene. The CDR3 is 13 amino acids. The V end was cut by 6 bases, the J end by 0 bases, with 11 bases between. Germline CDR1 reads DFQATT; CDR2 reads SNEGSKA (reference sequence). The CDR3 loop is CSAHGLMNTEAFF. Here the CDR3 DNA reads TGCAGTGCCCATGGACTGATGAACACTGAAGCTTTCTTT.

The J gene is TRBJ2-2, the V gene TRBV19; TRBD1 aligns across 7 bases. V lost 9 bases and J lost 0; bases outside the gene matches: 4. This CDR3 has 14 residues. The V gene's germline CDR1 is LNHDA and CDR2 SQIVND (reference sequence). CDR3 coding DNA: TGTGCCAGCGGGACAGATACGAACACCGGGGAGCTGTTTTTT. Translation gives CASGTDTNTGELFF.

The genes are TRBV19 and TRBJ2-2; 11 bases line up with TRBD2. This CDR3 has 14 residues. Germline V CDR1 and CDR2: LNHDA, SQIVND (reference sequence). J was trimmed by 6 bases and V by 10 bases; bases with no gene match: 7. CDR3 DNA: TGTGCCACCGGTAGCGGGAGGGATGCCGGGGAGCTGTTTTTT. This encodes CATGSGRDAGELFF.

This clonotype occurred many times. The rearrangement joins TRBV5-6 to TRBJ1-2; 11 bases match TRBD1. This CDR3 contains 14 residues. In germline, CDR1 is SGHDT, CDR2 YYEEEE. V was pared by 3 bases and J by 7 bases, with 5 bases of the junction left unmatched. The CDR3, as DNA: TGTGCCAGCAGCTCGGGACAGGGGGTTCGTGGCTACACCTTC. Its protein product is CASSSGQGVRGYTF. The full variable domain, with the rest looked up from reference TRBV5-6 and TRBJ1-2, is DAGVTQSPTHLIKTRGQQVTLRCSPKSGHDTVSWYQQALGQGPQFIFQYYEEEERQRGNFPDRFSGHQFPNYSSELNVNALLLGDSALYLCASSSGQGVRGYTFGSGTRLTVV.

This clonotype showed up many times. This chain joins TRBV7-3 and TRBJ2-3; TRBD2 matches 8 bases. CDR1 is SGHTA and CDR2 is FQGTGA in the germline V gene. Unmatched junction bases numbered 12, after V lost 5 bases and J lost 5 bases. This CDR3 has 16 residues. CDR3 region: CASSLAGRAGGDTQYF. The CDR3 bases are TGTGCCAGCAGCCTCGCCGGGAGGGCGGGAGGAGATACGCAGTATTTT.

The chain's CDR3 is CASSEVAGEQYF. CDR3 in DNA: TGTGCCAGCAGTGAAGTGGCTGGAGAGCAGTACTTC. J is TRBJ2-7 and V is TRBV2; D gene ambiguous. The CDR3 runs 12 residues. Trimming took 1 base from V and 7 from J, leaving 8 bases between them. Germline values: CDR1 SNHLY, CDR2 FYNNEI.

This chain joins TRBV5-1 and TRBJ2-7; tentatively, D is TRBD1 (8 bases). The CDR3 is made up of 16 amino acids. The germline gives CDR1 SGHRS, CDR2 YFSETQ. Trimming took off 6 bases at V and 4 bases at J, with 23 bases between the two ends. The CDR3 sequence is CASTPGRTGGAYEQYF. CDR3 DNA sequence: TGCGCCAGCACCCCGGGGCGCACAGGGGGGGCTTACGAGCAGTACTTC. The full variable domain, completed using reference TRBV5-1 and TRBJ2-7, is KAGVTQTPRYLIKTRGQQVTLSCSPISGHRSVSWYQQTPGQGLQFLFEYFSETQRNKGNFPGRFSGRQFSNSRSEMNVSTLELGDSALYLCASTPGRTGGAYEQYFGPGTRLTVT.